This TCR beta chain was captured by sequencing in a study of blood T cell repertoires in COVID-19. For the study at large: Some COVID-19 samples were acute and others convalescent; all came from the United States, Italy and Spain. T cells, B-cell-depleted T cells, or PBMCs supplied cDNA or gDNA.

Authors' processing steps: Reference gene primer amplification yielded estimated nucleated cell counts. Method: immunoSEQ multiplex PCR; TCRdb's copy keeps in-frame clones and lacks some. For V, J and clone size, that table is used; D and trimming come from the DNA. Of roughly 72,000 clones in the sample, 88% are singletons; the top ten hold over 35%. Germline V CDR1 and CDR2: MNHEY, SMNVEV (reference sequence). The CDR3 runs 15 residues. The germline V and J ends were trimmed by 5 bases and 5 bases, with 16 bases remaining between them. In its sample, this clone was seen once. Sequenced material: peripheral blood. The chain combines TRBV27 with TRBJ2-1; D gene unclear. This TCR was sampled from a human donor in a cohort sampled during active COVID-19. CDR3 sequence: CASSHSIPENNEQFF. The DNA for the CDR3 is TGTGCCAGCAGTCACAGCATTCCAGAGAACAATGAGCAGTTCTTC.